Listed below are T cell receptor beta chains from one sample, sequenced in a study of blood T cell repertoires in COVID-19. The data were produced by immunoSEQ multiplex PCR, yet TCRdb's version contains in-frame clones alone and is incomplete. Found here are fewer than 400,000 clones, approximately 86% of them singletons; the top ten hold around 2.9%. Sequenced input: peripheral blood. These TCRs come from a human donor in a cohort sampled during active COVID-19. Both conserved end residues are part of each CDR3. Each record gives: D gene, clone size, J gene, CDR3 length, V gene, CDR3 DNA, CDR3 protein. The D gene is left open where the match is weak. Clone size is not always given. Where it is, it says once, few, many or a class for expanded clones.

TRBD2 . TRBJ2-2 19 TRBV9 TGTGCCAGCAGCGTAGTGGGGACTAGCGGGAAAAGGGGCACCGGGGAGCTGTTTTTT CASSVVGTSGKRGTGELFF
. . TRBJ2-7 15 TRBV28 TGTGCCAGCAGGCCCCCCGACAGTACCTCCTACGAGCAGTACTTC CASRPPDSTSYEQYF
. . TRBJ1-1 11 TRBV5-1 TGCGCCAGCAGCTTGGGAGGTGAAGCTTTCTTT CASSLGGEAFF
. . TRBJ1-4 16 TRBV28 TGTGCCAGCAGTGTCCGACAGGTTCCTTCTAATGAAAAACTGTTTTTT CASSVRQVPSNEKLFF
. . TRBJ2-7 13 TRBV30 TGTGCCTGGAGTAAAAGGACAGCCTACGAGCAGTACTTC CAWSKRTAYEQYF
. . TRBJ1-3 11 TRBV30 TGTGCCTGGAGCCTAGGAAACACCATATATTTT CAWSLGNTIYF
TRBD1 . TRBJ1-6 17 TRBV28 TGTGCCAGCAGTTTAGTACAGGGGGCTTTCGATAATTCACCCCTCCACTTT CASSLVQGAFDNSPLHF
. . TRBJ1-2 13 TRBV30 TGTGCCTGGAGCCTTCGGAGAGACTATGGCTACACCTTC CAWSLRRDYGYTF
TRBD1 . TRBJ1-1 14 TRBV5-1 TGCGCCAGCAGCCCGCAGGGGGGGAACACTGAAGCTTTCTTT CASSPQGGNTEAFF
. . TRBJ1-4 14 TRBV30 TGTGCCTGGAGTGGACAGCTGAATAATGAAAAACTGTTTTTT CAWSGQLNNEKLFF
TRBD1 . TRBJ1-1 16 TRBV5-1 TGCGCCAGCAGCCCCCGCGGACAGGGCTATGGCACTGAAGCTTTCTTT CASSPRGQGYGTEAFF
TRBD1 . TRBJ1-5 13 TRBV30 TGTGCCTGGACTACTGACAGGGGACAGCCCCAGCATTTT CAWTTDRGQPQHF
. once TRBJ2-3 18 TRBV4-1 TGCGCCAGCAGCCAAGTTAGTGGGGTCGGAAGGGGGACAGATACGCAGTATTTT CASSQVSGVGRGTDTQYF
. many TRBJ2-7 12 TRBV12-3/TRBV12-4 TGTGCCAGCAGTTTTAGGAGGCAAGAGCAGTACTTC CASSFRRQEQYF
. . TRBJ2-1 13 TRBV15 TGTGCCACCAGCGGTTACACCGACAATGAGCAGTTCTTC CATSGYTDNEQFF
. . TRBJ2-1 15 TRBV7-9 TGTGCCAGCAGCCCGGCCCGGACTAACTACAATGAGCAGTTCTTC CASSPARTNYNEQFF
TRBD1 . TRBJ1-5 15 TRBV5-8 TGTGCCAGCAGCCGGGGGACAGGCTTGAATCAGCCCCAGCATTTT CASSRGTGLNQPQHF
. . TRBJ2-7 13 TRBV5-1 TGCGCCAGCAGCTTGGGCAGCTCCTACGAGCAGTACTTC CASSLGSSYEQYF
. . TRBJ1-2 14 TRBV6-5 TGTGCCAGCAGCCGATCACGGGAGCTATATGGCTACACCTTC CASSRSRELYGYTF
TRBD1 . TRBJ1-2 14 TRBV30 TGTGCCTGGGGGGAGGGGGCTTGGGACTATGGCTACACCTTC CAWGEGAWDYGYTF
. . TRBJ1-5 15 TRBV5-5 TGTGCCAGCAGCTTCAAGGGAGGCGACAATCAGCCCCAGCATTTT CASSFKGGDNQPQHF
. . TRBJ2-3 13 TRBV12-3/TRBV12-4 TGTGCCAGCAGGCCGTCGGTAGAGGATACGCAGTATTTT CASRPSVEDTQYF
. . TRBJ2-7 14 TRBV18 TGTGCCAGCTCACCCTTACCCCGGGGCTACGAGCAGTACTTC CASSPLPRGYEQYF
. once TRBJ2-1 15 TRBV7-3 TGTGCCAGCAGCTTAGACCCCGGGTCCAACAATGAGCAGTTCTTC CASSLDPGSNNEQFF
. . TRBJ2-5 16 TRBV16 TGTGCCAGCAGCCAAATCGGGCAGGGCAAACAAGAGACCCAGTACTTC CASSQIGQGKQETQYF
. . TRBJ1-1 13 TRBV2 TGTGCCAGCAGTGTTCAGCAGGCTATGGAAGCTTTCTTT CASSVQQAMEAFF
. . TRBJ1-1 12 TRBV6-2/TRBV6-3 TGTGCCAGCAGTTATGCCGGGATTGAAGCTTTCTTT CASSYAGIEAFF
TRBD1 few TRBJ2-7 16 TRBV5-1 TGCGCCAGCAGCAAGGAAGGGACAGGTCTGATCTACGAGCAGTACTTC CASSKEGTGLIYEQYF
. . TRBJ1-2 16 TRBV21-1 TGTGCCAGCAGCTCCCCGGGTTGGGAGGGGGAGGAAGGCTACACCTTC CASSSPGWEGEEGYTF
TRBD1 . TRBJ1-2 14 TRBV2 TGTGCTAGCAAGCGGGCCGGGACAGGGGAAGGCTACACCTTC CASKRAGTGEGYTF
TRBD1 . TRBJ1-5 13 TRBV5-5 TGTGCCAGCAGCTATACAGGGGATCAGCCCCAGCATTTT CASSYTGDQPQHF